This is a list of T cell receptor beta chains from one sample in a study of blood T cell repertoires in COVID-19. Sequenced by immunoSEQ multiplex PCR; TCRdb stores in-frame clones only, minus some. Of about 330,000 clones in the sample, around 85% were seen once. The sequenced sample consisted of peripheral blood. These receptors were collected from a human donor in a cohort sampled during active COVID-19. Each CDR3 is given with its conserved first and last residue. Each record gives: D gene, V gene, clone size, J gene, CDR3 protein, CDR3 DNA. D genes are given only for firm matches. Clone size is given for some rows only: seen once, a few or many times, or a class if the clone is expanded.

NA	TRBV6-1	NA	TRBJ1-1	CASSEDRENTEAFF	TGTGCCAGCAGTGAGGACCGGGAGAACACTGAAGCTTTCTTT
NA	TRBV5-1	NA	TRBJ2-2	CASNNGQNTGELFF	TGCGCCAGCAACAACGGACAGAACACCGGGGAGCTGTTTTTT
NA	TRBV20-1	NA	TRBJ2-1	CSTSGGRRVDEQFF	TGCAGTACTAGTGGAGGGCGCCGTGTGGATGAGCAGTTCTTC
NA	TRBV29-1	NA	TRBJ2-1	CSVGQGGWNEQFF	TGCAGCGTTGGCCAGGGGGGTTGGAATGAGCAGTTCTTC
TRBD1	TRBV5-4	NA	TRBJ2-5	CASSLEGAGETQYF	TGTGCCAGCAGCTTGGAGGGGGCAGGAGAGACCCAGTACTTC
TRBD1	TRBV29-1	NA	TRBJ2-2	CSVEGDRENTGELFF	TGCAGCGTTGAAGGTGACAGGGAGAACACCGGGGAGCTGTTTTTT
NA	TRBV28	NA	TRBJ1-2	CATSDNYGYTF	TGTGCCACCTCAGATAACTATGGCTACACCTTC
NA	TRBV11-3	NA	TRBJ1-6	CASSLVGDNSPLHF	TGTGCCAGCAGCTTAGTAGGGGATAATTCACCCCTCCACTTT
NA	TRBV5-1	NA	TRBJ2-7	CASSFQGGRDEQYF	TGCGCCAGCAGCTTTCAAGGGGGAAGGGACGAGCAGTACTTC
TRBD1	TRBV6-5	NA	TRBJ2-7	CASRGDRVTYEQYF	TGTGCCAGCAGAGGGGACAGGGTGACCTACGAGCAGTACTTC
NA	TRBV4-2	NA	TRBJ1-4	CASSQEHKRQWANEKLFF	TGTGCCAGCAGCCAAGAACATAAAAGACAGTGGGCTAATGAAAAACTGTTTTTT
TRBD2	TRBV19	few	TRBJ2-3	CASSIGTSSADTQYF	TGTGCCAGTAGTATCGGGACTAGTAGCGCAGATACGCAGTATTTT
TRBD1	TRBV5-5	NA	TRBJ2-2	CASSGQGGTGELFF	TGTGCCAGCTCGGGACAGGGGGGTACCGGGGAGCTGTTTTTT
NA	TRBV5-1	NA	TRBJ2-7	CASSSLESSMGYF	TGCGCCAGCAGCTCCCTAGAATCATCGATGGGGTACTTC
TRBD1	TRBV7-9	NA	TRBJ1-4	CASSSAGTGDEKLFF	TGTGCCAGCAGCTCAGCGGGGACAGGGGATGAAAAACTGTTTTTT
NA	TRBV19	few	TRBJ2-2	CASSREPRYTGELFF	TGTGCCAGTAGTCGGGAGCCCCGATACACCGGGGAGCTGTTTTTT
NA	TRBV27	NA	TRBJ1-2	CASSLKGPGYGYTF	TGTGCCAGCAGTTTAAAAGGCCCGGGGTATGGCTACACCTTC
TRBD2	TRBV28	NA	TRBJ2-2	CASSSAGDTGELFF	TGTGCCAGCAGCTCAGCGGGGGACACCGGGGAGCTGTTTTTT
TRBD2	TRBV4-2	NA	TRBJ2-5	CASSPGTSGGALAETQYF	TGTGCCAGCAGCCCGGGGACTAGCGGGGGGGCATTAGCAGAGACCCAGTACTTC
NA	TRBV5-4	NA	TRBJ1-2	CASSLGGIDGYTF	TGTGCCAGCAGCTTGGGAGGGATTGATGGCTACACCTTC
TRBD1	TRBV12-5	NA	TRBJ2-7	CASGLVLGGGGVEQYF	TGTGCTAGTGGTTTGGTATTAGGGGGCGGAGGTGTCGAGCAGTACTTC
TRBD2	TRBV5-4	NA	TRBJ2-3	CASSFQRGADTQYF	TGTGCCAGCAGCTTCCAGCGGGGGGCAGATACGCAGTATTTT
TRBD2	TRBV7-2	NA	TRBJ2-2	CASSLFPGGPNTGELFF	TGTGCCAGCAGCTTATTTCCGGGGGGGCCCAACACCGGGGAGCTGTTTTTT
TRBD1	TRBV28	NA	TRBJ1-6	CASTRGALYRGSYNSPLHF	TGTGCCAGCACGCGTGGCGCCCTTTACAGGGGATCCTATAATTCACCCCTCCACTTT
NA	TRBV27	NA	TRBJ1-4	CASRPDRLNEKLFF	TGTGCCAGCAGGCCCGACAGGCTCAATGAAAAACTGTTTTTT
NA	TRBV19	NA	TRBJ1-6	CASNGDLNSPLHF	TGTGCCAGTAATGGGGACTTGAATTCACCCCTCCACTTT
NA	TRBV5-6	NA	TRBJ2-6	CASSLVRASGANVLTF	TGTGCCAGCAGCTTGGTCAGGGCCTCTGGGGCCAACGTCCTGACTTTC
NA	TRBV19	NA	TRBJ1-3	CASKTETPGNTIYF	TGTGCCAGTAAGACAGAGACCCCAGGAAACACCATATATTTT
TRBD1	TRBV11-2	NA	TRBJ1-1	CASSSITGEPTEAFF	TGTGCCAGCAGCTCTATTACAGGGGAGCCGACTGAAGCTTTCTTT
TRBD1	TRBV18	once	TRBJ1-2	CASSPTGVGVNGYTF	TGTGCCAGCTCACCGACAGGGGTAGGGGTAAATGGCTACACCTTC
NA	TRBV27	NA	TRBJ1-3	CASSLGGLGNTIYF	TGTGCCAGCAGTTTGGGGGGGCTAGGAAACACCATATATTTT
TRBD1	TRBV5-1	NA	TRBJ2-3	CASSPGQGTDTQYF	TGCGCCAGCAGCCCCGGACAGGGGACAGATACGCAGTATTTT
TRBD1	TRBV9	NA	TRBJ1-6	CASSVRDSDSPLHF	TGTGCCAGCAGCGTCCGGGACAGCGATTCACCCCTCCACTTT
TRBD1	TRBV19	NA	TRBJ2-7	CASSPRGPRAYEQYF	TGTGCCAGTAGTCCCAGGGGGCCCAGAGCCTACGAGCAGTACTTC
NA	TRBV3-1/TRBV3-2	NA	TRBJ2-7	CASSQRGSPYEQYF	TGTGCCAGCAGCCAGCGGGGAAGCCCCTACGAGCAGTACTTC
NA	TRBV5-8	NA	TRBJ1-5	CASSLKHYSNQPQHF	TGTGCCAGCAGCCTCAAGCACTACAGCAATCAGCCCCAGCATTTT
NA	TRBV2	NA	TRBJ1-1	CASRGGGSTEAFF	TGTGCCAGCAGAGGAGGAGGGAGCACTGAAGCTTTCTTT
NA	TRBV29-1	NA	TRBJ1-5	CSALGEGGQPQHF	TGCAGCGCCCTGGGGGAGGGCGGCCAGCCCCAGCATTTT
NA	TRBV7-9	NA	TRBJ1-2	CASSLAQAGYTF	TGTGCCAGCAGCTTAGCACAGGCTGGCTACACCTTC
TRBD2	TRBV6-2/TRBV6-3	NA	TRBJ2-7	CASSYTERGTGYEQYF	TGTGCCAGCAGTTACACGGAGCGGGGGACCGGGTACGAGCAGTACTTC
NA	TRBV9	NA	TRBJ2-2	CASSKPLTMENTGELFF	TGTGCCAGCAGCAAACCCCTAACTATGGAGAACACCGGGGAGCTGTTTTTT
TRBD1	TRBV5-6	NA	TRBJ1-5	CASSPGQGIFQPQHF	TGTGCCAGCAGCCCCGGACAGGGAATTTTTCAGCCCCAGCATTTT
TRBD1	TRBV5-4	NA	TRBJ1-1	CASSEDRQTEAFF	TGTGCCAGCAGCGAGGACAGGCAAACTGAAGCTTTCTTT
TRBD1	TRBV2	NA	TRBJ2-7	CASSDGTGVTYEQYF	TGTGCCAGCAGTGACGGGACAGGGGTAACCTACGAGCAGTACTTC
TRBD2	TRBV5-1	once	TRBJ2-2	CASSLRPSGFRELFF	TGCGCCAGCAGCTTGAGGCCTAGCGGTTTCCGGGAGCTGTTTTTT
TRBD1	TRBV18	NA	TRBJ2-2	CASSTAPPDRVYGELFF	TGTGCCAGCTCAACCGCACCTCCGGACAGGGTTTACGGGGAGCTGTTTTTT
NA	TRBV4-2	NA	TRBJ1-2	CASSQEFAGANYGYTF	TGTGCCAGCAGCCAAGAATTCGCAGGGGCTAACTATGGCTACACCTTC
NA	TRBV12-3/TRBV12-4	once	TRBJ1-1	CASSPYRDTEAFF	TGTGCCAGCAGTCCTTACAGGGACACTGAAGCTTTCTTT